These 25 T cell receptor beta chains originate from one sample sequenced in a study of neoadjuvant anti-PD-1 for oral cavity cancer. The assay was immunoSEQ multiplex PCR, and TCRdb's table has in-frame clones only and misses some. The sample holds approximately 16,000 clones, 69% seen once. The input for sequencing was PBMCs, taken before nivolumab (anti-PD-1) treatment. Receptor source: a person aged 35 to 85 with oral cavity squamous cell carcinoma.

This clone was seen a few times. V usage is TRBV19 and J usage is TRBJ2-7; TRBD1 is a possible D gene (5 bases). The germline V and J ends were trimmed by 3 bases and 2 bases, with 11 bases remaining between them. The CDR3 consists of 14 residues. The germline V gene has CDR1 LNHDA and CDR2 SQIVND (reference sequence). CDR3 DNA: TGTGCCAGTAGTATGCAGGGCCTTGCCTACGAGCAGTACTTC. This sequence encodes CASSMQGLAYEQYF.

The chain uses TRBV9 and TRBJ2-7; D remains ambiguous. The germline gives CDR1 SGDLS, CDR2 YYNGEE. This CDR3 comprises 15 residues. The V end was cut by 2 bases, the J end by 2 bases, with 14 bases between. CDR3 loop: CASSVHQDRPYEQYF. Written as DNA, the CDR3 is TGTGCCAGCAGCGTCCACCAGGACCGCCCCTACGAGCAGTACTTC.

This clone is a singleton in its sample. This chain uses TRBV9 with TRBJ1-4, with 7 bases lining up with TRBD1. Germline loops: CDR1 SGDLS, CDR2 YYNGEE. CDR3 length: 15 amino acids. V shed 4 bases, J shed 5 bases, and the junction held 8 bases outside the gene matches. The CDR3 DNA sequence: TGTGCCAGCAGCTATGGGACAGTTCTCAATGAAAAACTGTTTTTT. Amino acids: CASSYGTVLNEKLFF.

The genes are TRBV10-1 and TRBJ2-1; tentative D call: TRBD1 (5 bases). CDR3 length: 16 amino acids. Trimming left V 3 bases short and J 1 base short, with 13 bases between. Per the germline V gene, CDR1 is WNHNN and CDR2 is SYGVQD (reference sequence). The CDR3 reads CASSEKGRGSYNEQFF. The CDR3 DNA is TGCGCCAGCAGTGAAAAAGGAAGGGGTTCCTACAATGAGCAGTTCTTC.

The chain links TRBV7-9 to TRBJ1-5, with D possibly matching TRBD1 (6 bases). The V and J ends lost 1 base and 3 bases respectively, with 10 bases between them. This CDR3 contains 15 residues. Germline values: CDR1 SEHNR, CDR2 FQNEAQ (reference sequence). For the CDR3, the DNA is TGTGCCAGCAGCTTAGGGACAGCCTACAATCAGCCCCAGCATTTT. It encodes CASSLGTAYNQPQHF.

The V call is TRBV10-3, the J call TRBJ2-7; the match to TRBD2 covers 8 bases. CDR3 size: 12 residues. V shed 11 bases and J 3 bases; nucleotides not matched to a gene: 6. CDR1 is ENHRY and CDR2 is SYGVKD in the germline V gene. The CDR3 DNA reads TGTGCCTCCGGGCTAGCGGGCTACGAGCAGTACTTC. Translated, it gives CASGLAGYEQYF.

The CDR3 coding sequence is TGCAGCGTCACGACAGGGTACAATGAGCAGTTCTTC. Amino acid sequence: CSVTTGYNEQFF. This chain joins TRBV29-1 and TRBJ2-1, with 7 bases lining up with TRBD1. V shed 6 bases and J 4 bases; nucleotides not matched to a gene: 3. The CDR3 is 12 residues long. Looked up from germline, CDR1 is SQVTM and CDR2 is ANQGSEA.

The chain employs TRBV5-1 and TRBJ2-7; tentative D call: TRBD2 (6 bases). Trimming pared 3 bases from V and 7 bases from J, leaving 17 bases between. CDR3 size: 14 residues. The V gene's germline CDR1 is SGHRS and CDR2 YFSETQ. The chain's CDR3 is CASSWTAEGWEQYF. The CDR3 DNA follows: TGCGCCAGCAGCTGGACTGCGGAGGGGTGGGAGCAGTACTTC.

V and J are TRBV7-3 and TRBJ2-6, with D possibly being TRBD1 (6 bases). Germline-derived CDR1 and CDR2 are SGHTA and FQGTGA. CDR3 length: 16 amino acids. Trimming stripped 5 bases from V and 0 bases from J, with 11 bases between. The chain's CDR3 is CASSPQGHSGANVLTF. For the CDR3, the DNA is TGTGCCAGCAGCCCACAGGGTCACTCTGGGGCCAACGTCCTGACTTTC.

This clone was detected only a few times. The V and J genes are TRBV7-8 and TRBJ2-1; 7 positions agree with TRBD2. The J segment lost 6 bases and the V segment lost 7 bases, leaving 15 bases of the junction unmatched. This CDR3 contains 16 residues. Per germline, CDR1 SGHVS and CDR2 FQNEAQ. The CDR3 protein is CASKSLGVTSSNEQFF. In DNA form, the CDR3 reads TGTGCCAGCAAATCTTTAGGTGTGACTAGCAGCAATGAGCAGTTCTTC.

The CDR3 nucleotides read TGTGCCAGCACCCTGAGGGGTGAAGCTTTCTTT. Translating gives CASTLRGEAFF. The chain couples TRBV2 to TRBJ1-1; D perhaps matches TRBD1 (5 bases). This CDR3 is built from 11 residues. Between the trimmed V and J ends, which lost 7 bases and 7 bases, there was a span of 10 bases. Per germline, CDR1 SNHLY and CDR2 FYNNEI.

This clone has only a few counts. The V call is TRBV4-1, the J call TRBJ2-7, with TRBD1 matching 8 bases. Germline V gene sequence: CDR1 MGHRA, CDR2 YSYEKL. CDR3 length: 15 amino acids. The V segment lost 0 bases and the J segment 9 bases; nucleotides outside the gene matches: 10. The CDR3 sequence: CASSQDQGAVSRQYF. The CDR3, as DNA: TGCGCCAGCAGCCAAGATCAGGGGGCGGTAAGTCGGCAGTACTTC.

The CDR3 is CASKDGSSYEQYF. Here the CDR3 DNA reads TGTGCCAGCAAAGACGGGAGCTCCTACGAGCAGTACTTC. The chain couples TRBV6-5 to TRBJ2-7, with D possibly TRBD2 on 6 matching bases. Per the germline V gene, CDR1 is MNHEY and CDR2 is SVGAGI. This CDR3 contains 13 residues. Trimming pared 7 bases from V and 0 bases from J, leaving 10 bases between.

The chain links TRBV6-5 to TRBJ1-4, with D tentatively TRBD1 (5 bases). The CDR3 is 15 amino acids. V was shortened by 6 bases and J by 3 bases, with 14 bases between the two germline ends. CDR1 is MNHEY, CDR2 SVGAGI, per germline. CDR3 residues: CASRPKRGPNEKLFF. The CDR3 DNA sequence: TGTGCCAGCAGACCCAAGCGGGGCCCTAATGAAAAACTGTTTTTT.

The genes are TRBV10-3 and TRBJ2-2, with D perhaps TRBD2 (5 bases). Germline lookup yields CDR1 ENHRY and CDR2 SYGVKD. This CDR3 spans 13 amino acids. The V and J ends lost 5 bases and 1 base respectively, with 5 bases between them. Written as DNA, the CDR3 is TGTGCCATCAGTCGGGAGAACACCGGGGAGCTGTTTTTT. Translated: CAISRENTGELFF.

In nucleotides, the CDR3 is TGTGCCAGCAGTAAGGGCAGGGAAAGGACCGGGGAGCTGTTTTTT. This sequence encodes CASSKGRERTGELFF. The rearrangement joins TRBV2 to TRBJ2-2; TRBD1 is a possible D gene (5 bases). The CDR3 consists of 15 residues. Trimming stripped 5 bases from V and 5 bases from J, with 15 bases between. Germline values: CDR1 SNHLY, CDR2 FYNNEI.

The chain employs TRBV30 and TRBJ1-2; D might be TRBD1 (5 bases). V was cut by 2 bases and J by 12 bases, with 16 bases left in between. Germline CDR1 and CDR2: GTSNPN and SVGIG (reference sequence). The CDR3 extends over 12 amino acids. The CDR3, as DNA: TGTGCCTGGAGTTTAGGGCAGGGAGGGCACACCTTC. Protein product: CAWSLGQGGHTF. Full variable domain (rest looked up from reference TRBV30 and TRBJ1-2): SQTIHQWPATLVQPVGSPLSLECTVEGTSNPNLYWYRQAAGRGLQLLFYSVGIGQISSEVPQNLSASRPQDRQFILSSKKLLLSDSGFYLCAWSLGQGGHTFGSGTRLTVV.

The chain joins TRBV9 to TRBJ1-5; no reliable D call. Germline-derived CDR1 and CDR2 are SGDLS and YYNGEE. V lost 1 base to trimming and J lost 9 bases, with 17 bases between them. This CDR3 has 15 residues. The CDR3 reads CASSVSGEGGRPQHF. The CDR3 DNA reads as TGTGCCAGCAGCGTATCCGGGGAGGGAGGTCGGCCCCAGCATTTT.

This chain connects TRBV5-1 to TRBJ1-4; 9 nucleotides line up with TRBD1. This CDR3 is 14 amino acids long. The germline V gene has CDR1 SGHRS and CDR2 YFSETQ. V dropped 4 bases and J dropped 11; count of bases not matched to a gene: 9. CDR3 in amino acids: CASSPGTGSWKLFF. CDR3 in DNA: TGCGCCAGCAGCCCCGGGACAGGGTCGTGGAAACTGTTTTTT.

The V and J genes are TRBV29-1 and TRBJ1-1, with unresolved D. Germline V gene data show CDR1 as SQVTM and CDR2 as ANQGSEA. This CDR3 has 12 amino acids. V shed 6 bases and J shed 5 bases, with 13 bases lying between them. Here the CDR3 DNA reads TGCAGCGTAGCGCAGGTGGGGACTGAAGCTTTCTTT. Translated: CSVAQVGTEAFF. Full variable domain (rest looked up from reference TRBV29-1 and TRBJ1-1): SAVISQKPSRDICQRGTSLTIQCQVDSQVTMMFWYRQQPGQSLTLIATANQGSEATYESGFVIDKFPISRPNLTFSTLTVSNMSPEDSSIYLCSVAQVGTEAFFGQGTRLTVV.

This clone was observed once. The CDR3 region is CASSLNVGQQESEQFF. The CDR3 nucleotides read TGCGCCAGCAGCTTGAATGTGGGCCAACAAGAAAGTGAGCAGTTCTTC. The V and J genes are TRBV5-1 and TRBJ2-1; D is ambiguous. The CDR3 sequence is 16 residues long. V lost 1 base to trimming and J lost 9 bases, with 20 bases between them. Germline-derived CDR1 and CDR2 are SGHRS and YFSETQ. The whole variable domain, remainder taken from reference TRBV5-1 and TRBJ2-1, is KAGVTQTPRYLIKTRGQQVTLSCSPISGHRSVSWYQQTPGQGLQFLFEYFSETQRNKGNFPGRFSGRQFSNSRSEMNVSTLELGDSALYLCASSLNVGQQESEQFFGPGTRLTVL.

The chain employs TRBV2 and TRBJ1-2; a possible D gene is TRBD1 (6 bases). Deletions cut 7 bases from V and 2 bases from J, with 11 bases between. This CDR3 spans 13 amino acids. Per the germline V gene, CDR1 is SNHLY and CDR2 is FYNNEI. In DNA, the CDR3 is TGTGCCAGCAAGGACGGACAGAACTATGGCTACACCTTC. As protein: CASKDGQNYGYTF.

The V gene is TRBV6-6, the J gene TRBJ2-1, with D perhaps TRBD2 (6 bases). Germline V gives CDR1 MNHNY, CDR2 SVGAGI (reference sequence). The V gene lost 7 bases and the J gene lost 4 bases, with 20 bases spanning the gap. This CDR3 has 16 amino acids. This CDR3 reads CASTNPGDSIYNEQFF. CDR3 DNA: TGTGCCAGCACTAACCCGGGGGACTCCATATACAATGAGCAGTTCTTC.

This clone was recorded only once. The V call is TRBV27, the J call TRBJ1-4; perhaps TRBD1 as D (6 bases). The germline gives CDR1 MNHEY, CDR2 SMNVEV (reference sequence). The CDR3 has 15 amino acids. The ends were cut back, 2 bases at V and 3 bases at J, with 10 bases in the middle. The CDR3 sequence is CASSLSWGPNEKLFF. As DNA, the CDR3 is TGTGCCAGCAGTTTAAGTTGGGGGCCTAATGAAAAACTGTTTTTT.

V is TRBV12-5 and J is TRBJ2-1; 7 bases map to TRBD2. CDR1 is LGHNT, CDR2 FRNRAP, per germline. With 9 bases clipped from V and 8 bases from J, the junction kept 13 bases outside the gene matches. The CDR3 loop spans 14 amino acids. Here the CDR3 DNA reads TGTGCTAGCAGGGTCGGGGGGACTTTTGATGAGCAGTTCTTC. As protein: CASRVGGTFDEQFF.